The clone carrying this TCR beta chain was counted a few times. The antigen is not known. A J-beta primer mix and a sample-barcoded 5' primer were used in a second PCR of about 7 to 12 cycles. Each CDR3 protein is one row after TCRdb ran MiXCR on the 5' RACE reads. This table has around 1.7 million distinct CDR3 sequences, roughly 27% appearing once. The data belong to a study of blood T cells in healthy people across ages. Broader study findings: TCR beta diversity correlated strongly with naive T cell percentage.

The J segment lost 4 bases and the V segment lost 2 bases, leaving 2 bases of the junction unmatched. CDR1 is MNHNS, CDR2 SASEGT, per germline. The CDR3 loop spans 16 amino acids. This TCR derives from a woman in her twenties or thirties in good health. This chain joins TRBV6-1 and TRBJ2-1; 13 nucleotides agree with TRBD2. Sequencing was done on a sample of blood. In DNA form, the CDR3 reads TGTGCCAGCAGTGAATCGACTAGCGGGGGGTACAATGAGCAGTTCTTC. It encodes CASSESTSGGYNEQFF.